This T cell receptor (beta chain) was sequenced in a study of regulatory T cells in long-lasting Graves disease. Described time point: newly diagnosed GD, antithyroid drugs for less than 3 months. PBMC RNA served as the TCR library source. Relying on iRepertoire HTBI primers and Arm-PCR of CDR3 regions, the team built TCR beta libraries. One entry per CDR3 protein results from TCRdb running MiXCR on the multiplex PCR reads. The sample carries approximately 540,000 distinct CDR3 sequences, approximately 12% recorded once. Germline V gene data show CDR1 as PRHDT and CDR2 as FYEKMQ (reference sequence). With V trimmed by 4 bases and J by 6 bases, 9 bases remained unmatched. This CDR3 comprises 15 residues. These same data were also listed under a study on T cells in Graves' hyperthyroidism and ophthalmopathy. This second study says: HTBI primers were the set used in a first-round RT-PCR of the TCR CDR3. Among clonotypes expanded in thyroid above 0.001, most were also found in blood.

This sequence joins TRBV13 and TRBJ1-1; 9 bases agree with TRBD1. The source material was peripheral blood mononuclear cells (PBMCs), sampled at new diagnosis, from a patient treated with antithyroid drugs. This sequence was found in a woman aged 25 to 45 with Graves disease. The CDR3 DNA reads TGTGCCAGCAGCTCCCGACAGGGGGGTAACCCTGAAGCTTTCTTT. Translating it yields CASSSRQGGNPEAFF.